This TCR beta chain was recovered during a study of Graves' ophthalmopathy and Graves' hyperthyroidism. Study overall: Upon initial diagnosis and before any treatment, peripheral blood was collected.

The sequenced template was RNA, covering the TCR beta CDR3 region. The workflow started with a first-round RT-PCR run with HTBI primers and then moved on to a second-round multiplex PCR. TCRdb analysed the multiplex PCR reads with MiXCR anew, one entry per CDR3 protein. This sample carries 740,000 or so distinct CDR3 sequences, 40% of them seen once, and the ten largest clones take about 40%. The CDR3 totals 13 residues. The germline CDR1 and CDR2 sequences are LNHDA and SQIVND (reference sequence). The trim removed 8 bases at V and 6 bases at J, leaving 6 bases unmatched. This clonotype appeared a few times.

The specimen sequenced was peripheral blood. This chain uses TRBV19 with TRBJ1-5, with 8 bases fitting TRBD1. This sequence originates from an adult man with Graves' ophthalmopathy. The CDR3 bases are TGTGCCAGTGGACAGGGACCGACTCAGCCCCAGCATTTT. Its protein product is CASGQGPTQPQHF.